The rows below give T cell receptor beta chains drawn from one sample of a study of control samples from healthy donors and cancer patients. Sequencing was performed with immunoSEQ multiplex PCR; in TCRdb, only in-frame clones are kept and a portion is missing. The sample carries around 230,000 clones, just under 95% recorded once. The sample comprised blood. The receptors come from a man aged 45-65 years in good health. The CDR3 runs from the conserved cysteine through the conserved F or W. The D gene is left open where the match is weak. Rows give clone size only sometimes, using once, few, many, or a class for an expanded clone.

J gene	clone size	D gene	V gene	CDR3 DNA	CDR3 protein
TRBJ2-7	-	-	TRBV11-2	TGTGCCAGCAGCTCAGATGGGTCTTCTACGGATGAGCAGTACTTC	CASSSDGSSTDEQYF
TRBJ1-6	-	-	TRBV19	TGTGCCAGTAGTACCCCCGTTGGTGGGACACGAAATTCACCCCTCCACTTT	CASSTPVGGTRNSPLHF
TRBJ1-1	-	-	TRBV12-3/TRBV12-4	TGTGCCAGCAGTCCTGGTACAGGTTTAGCTTTCTTT	CASSPGTGLAFF
TRBJ2-7	-	TRBD1	TRBV2	TGTGCCAGCAGTGTTAGACAGGGTGACGAGCAGTACTTC	CASSVRQGDEQYF
TRBJ2-2	-	-	TRBV7-9	TGTGCCAGCAGCTTAGTCGGGCTCGCCGGCGGGGAGCTGTTTTTT	CASSLVGLAGGELFF
TRBJ2-1	once	-	TRBV6-7	TGTGCCAGCCGTAAAAGAAGTCCGGACAATGAGCAGTTCTTC	CASRKRSPDNEQFF
TRBJ1-1	-	-	TRBV3-1/TRBV3-2	TGTGCCAGCAGCCCCCCACAGGGAGAAGCTTTCTTT	CASSPPQGEAFF
TRBJ1-5	-	-	TRBV29-1	TGCAGCGTCCAAAGGGCAGTCAATCAGCCCCAGCATTTT	CSVQRAVNQPQHF
TRBJ1-2	once	-	TRBV12-3/TRBV12-4	TGTGCCAGCAGTGGGGGACGGATGAATGGCTACACCTTC	CASSGGRMNGYTF
TRBJ2-3	-	-	TRBV5-1	TGCGCCAGCAGCTCAGGCGGAGGGAGCACAGATACGCAGTATTTT	CASSSGGGSTDTQYF
TRBJ1-3	-	-	TRBV15	TGTGCCACCAGCAGAGATCCTAAGGCTGGAGGAAACACCATATATTTT	CATSRDPKAGGNTIYF
TRBJ1-5	-	-	TRBV18	TGTGCCAGCTCACCGACAGATCAGCCCCAGCATTTT	CASSPTDQPQHF
TRBJ2-7	-	-	TRBV27	TGTGCCAGCAGTTTATCGTCCCGGGACACCCACTACGAGCAGTACTTC	CASSLSSRDTHYEQYF
TRBJ1-2	-	-	TRBV20-1	TGCAGTGCTCCCCGCAACTATGGCTACACCTTC	CSAPRNYGYTF
TRBJ1-2	-	-	TRBV4-1	TGCGCCAGCAGCCCTGGACTCTCTGGCTACACCTTC	CASSPGLSGYTF
TRBJ1-4	-	TRBD1	TRBV4-2	TGTGCCAGCAGCCAAGATCACGGGACAGCGAATGAAAAACTGTTTTTT	CASSQDHGTANEKLFF
TRBJ2-3	-	TRBD2	TRBV2	TGTGCCAGCAGTGAATGGTTGGGACTAGCGGGGGCCACAGATACGCAGTATTTT	CASSEWLGLAGATDTQYF
TRBJ2-1	once	-	TRBV24-1	TGTGCCACCCAAACGGATGAGCAGTTCTTC	CATQTDEQFF
TRBJ2-1	-	TRBD2	TRBV6-4	TGTGCCAGCAGTGGCGGGACTAGCGGAAACAATGAGCAGTTCTTC	CASSGGTSGNNEQFF
TRBJ1-2	-	TRBD1	TRBV5-1	TGCGCCAGCAGCCCGACGCTCGGACAGGGGATTGGCTACACCTTC	CASSPTLGQGIGYTF
TRBJ1-5	-	-	TRBV6-1	TGTGCCAGCAGTGATGTCGGGGACCATCAGCCCCAGCATTTT	CASSDVGDHQPQHF
TRBJ1-5	-	-	TRBV6-6	TGTGCCAGCAGTCCCCGGGACATAACGTCTGGCAATCAGCCCCAGCATTTT	CASSPRDITSGNQPQHF
TRBJ2-7	-	-	TRBV9	TGTGCCAGCAGCCCGTCCCCTAACTACGAGCAGTACTTC	CASSPSPNYEQYF
TRBJ2-1	-	-	TRBV9	TGTGCCAGCAGCCCCTTGTCAGGAGAGCAGTTCTTC	CASSPLSGEQFF
TRBJ2-2	-	-	TRBV4-3	TGCGCCAGCAGCGATTTTTCAAGGGGCGGGGAGCTGTTTTTT	CASSDFSRGGELFF
TRBJ2-5	-	-	TRBV5-1	TGCGCCAGCAGCTTGCAGGCCTTTCAAGAGACCCAGTACTTC	CASSLQAFQETQYF
TRBJ1-5	-	-	TRBV19	TGTGCCAGTAGTATGAGGGGCAATCAGCCCCAGCATTTT	CASSMRGNQPQHF
TRBJ1-1	once	-	TRBV3-1/TRBV3-2	TGTGCCAGCAGCCTTTACACAGGGAACACTGAAGCTTTCTTT	CASSLYTGNTEAFF
TRBJ2-3	-	TRBD2	TRBV5-1	TGCGCCAGCAGCTCCGGACTAGCGGTGATCACAGATACGCAGTATTTT	CASSSGLAVITDTQYF
TRBJ1-1	-	-	TRBV18	TGTGCCAGCTCACCCTCAACTATCGGGGGCTGGAACACTGAAGCTTTCTTT	CASSPSTIGGWNTEAFF
TRBJ2-7	once	-	TRBV11-3	TGTGCCAGCAGCTTAGGCGCAGGCTCCTACGAGCAGTACTTC	CASSLGAGSYEQYF
TRBJ1-2	-	-	TRBV28	TGTGCCAGCAGTTTGATCTCTGGACTGGCTGATGGCTACACCTTC	CASSLISGLADGYTF
TRBJ2-1	-	TRBD2	TRBV24-1	TGTGCCACCAGTGATACTAGCGGAACGGCGCAGTTCTTC	CATSDTSGTAQFF
TRBJ2-7	-	-	TRBV7-3	TGTGCCAGCAGCCCTAACGGGTTCCACGAGCAGTACTTC	CASSPNGFHEQYF
TRBJ2-1	-	TRBD2	TRBV6-2/TRBV6-3	TGTGCCAGCAGTGTAGCGGGGGGGGTATACAATGAGCAGTTCTTC	CASSVAGGVYNEQFF
TRBJ2-3	-	TRBD1	TRBV7-3	TGTGCCAGCAGCTTTAAGCCGAAGGGGGGACAGGGGTACACAGATACGCAGTATTTT	CASSFKPKGGQGYTDTQYF
TRBJ1-1	-	-	TRBV28	TGTGCCAGCAGTTCCCCTCGAGGGGGACCGGGGAAGGGCACTGAAGCTTTCTTT	CASSSPRGGPGKGTEAFF
TRBJ2-1	-	-	TRBV10-3	TGTGCCATCACGGGCCTGGATGGCAATGAGCAGTTCTTC	CAITGLDGNEQFF
TRBJ1-1	-	-	TRBV4-1	TGCGCCAGCAGCCAAGATCCCGCCACAGGGCGACGGTACACTGAAGCTTTCTTT	CASSQDPATGRRYTEAFF
TRBJ2-1	-	-	TRBV4-2	TGTGCCAGCAGCCAAGAGGGGGGGCGATCCTACAATGAGCAGTTCTTC	CASSQEGGRSYNEQFF
TRBJ2-1	-	-	TRBV11-2	TGTGCCAGCAGCTTAACGTGGAACTCCTACAATGAGCAGTTCTTC	CASSLTWNSYNEQFF
TRBJ1-4	-	-	TRBV5-1	TGCGCCAGCAGCTTGGAAGGGGAGTCTACTGAAAAACTGTTTTTT	CASSLEGESTEKLFF
TRBJ2-5	-	TRBD2	TRBV5-1	TGCGCCAGCAGGGTAGCGGGGGAACAAGAGACCCAGTACTTC	CASRVAGEQETQYF